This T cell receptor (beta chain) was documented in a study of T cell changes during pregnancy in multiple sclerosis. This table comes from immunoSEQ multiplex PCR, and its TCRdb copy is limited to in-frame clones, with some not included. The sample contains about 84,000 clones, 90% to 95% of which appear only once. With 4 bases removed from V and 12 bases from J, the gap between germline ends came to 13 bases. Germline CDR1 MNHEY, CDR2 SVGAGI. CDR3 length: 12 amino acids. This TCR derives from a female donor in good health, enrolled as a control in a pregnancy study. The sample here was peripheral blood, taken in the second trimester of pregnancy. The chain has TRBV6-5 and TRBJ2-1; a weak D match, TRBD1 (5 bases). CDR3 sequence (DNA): TGTGCCAGCAGTTTCACCAGGGATGTGCAGTTCTTC. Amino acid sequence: CASSFTRDVQFF.